Listed below are T cell receptor beta chains from one sample, sequenced in a study of cytomegalovirus exposure and HLA in healthy donors. Libraries were prepared by immunoSEQ multiplex PCR; TCRdb keeps only in-frame clonotypes and omits some of them. Seen here are roughly 110,000 clones, 55% to 65% observed once, and the top ten hold roughly 2.4%. Sequencing was performed on PBMCs. Receptors originate from a woman between 25 and 40 years old in good health and CMV-seronegative. The CDR3 runs from the conserved cysteine through the conserved F or W. The D gene is left open where the match is weak. Size is omitted from some rows. Given values are once, few, many or a class for expanded clones.

J	V	D	size	length	DNA	CDR3
TRBJ1-2	TRBV4-3	TRBD1	NA	16	TGCGCCAGCAGCCCAACTACCCCCGACAGGGCGTATGGCTACACCTTC	CASSPTTPDRAYGYTF
TRBJ1-4	TRBV27	NA	NA	17	TGTGCCAGCAGTCGTCCCAGGGGAATGGGAACTAATGAAAAACTGTTTTTT	CASSRPRGMGTNEKLFF
TRBJ1-1	TRBV6-1	NA	few	15	TGTGCCAGCCCCTATCGTCTTGTTGGGAACACTGAAGCTTTCTTT	CASPYRLVGNTEAFF
TRBJ2-1	TRBV10-3	TRBD2	NA	15	TGTGCCATCAGTGCCACTAGCGGGAGCTACAATGAGCAGTTCTTC	CAISATSGSYNEQFF
TRBJ2-1	TRBV5-1	NA	NA	15	TGCGCCAGCAGCTTCAGACTATACTCCTACAATGAGCAGTTCTTC	CASSFRLYSYNEQFF
TRBJ2-7	TRBV28	NA	NA	16	TGTGCCAGCAGTTTATGGGGGGCGGGAGTCCCCTACGAGCAGTACTTC	CASSLWGAGVPYEQYF
TRBJ1-3	TRBV30	NA	NA	12	TGTGCCTGGAGTGAGGGGAGAAACACCATATATTTT	CAWSEGRNTIYF
TRBJ2-3	TRBV28	TRBD2	few	16	TGTGCCAGCAGGGTGGTACGGGAGGGCAACACAGATACGCAGTATTTT	CASRVVREGNTDTQYF
TRBJ2-2	TRBV9	TRBD2	NA	16	TGTGCCAGCAGCTTGCGGACTAGTACGGACACCGGGGAGCTGTTTTTT	CASSLRTSTDTGELFF
TRBJ2-1	TRBV7-2	NA	NA	13	TGTGCCAGCAGCCTTCCGTCCTACAATGAGCAGTTCTTC	CASSLPSYNEQFF
TRBJ1-2	TRBV6-1	TRBD1	NA	16	TGTGCCAGCAGTGAATACCCACAGGGGGGGAGCTATGGCTACACCTTC	CASSEYPQGGSYGYTF
TRBJ1-1	TRBV15	NA	few	14	TGTGCCACCAGCAGAGATGGCCAGGGCACTGAAGCTTTCTTT	CATSRDGQGTEAFF
TRBJ2-4	TRBV14	TRBD1	NA	16	TGTGCCAGCAGCCAAGGGGGCTACAGGGGGGCGGACATTCAGTACTTC	CASSQGGYRGADIQYF
TRBJ1-2	TRBV28	TRBD1	NA	14	TGTGCCAGTTTCGGGACAGGGGCTTTCTATGGCTACACCTTC	CASFGTGAFYGYTF
TRBJ1-1	TRBV28	NA	NA	13	TGTGCCGGAGGGGACGGGTTTATTTCTGAAGCTTTCTTT	CAGGDGFISEAFF
TRBJ1-5	TRBV19	NA	NA	16	TGTGCCAGTAGTGCCCCGAGGACTTATAGCAATCAGCCCCAGCATTTT	CASSAPRTYSNQPQHF
TRBJ2-4	TRBV28	TRBD2	once	17	TGTGCCAGCAGTTTAGGACTAGATTATCGAGCCAAAAACATTCAGTACTTC	CASSLGLDYRAKNIQYF
TRBJ2-1	TRBV28	TRBD1	NA	18	TGTGCCAGCAGTGCATACTGGCCCGGACAGGGGGCTAGCGATGAGCAGTTCTTC	CASSAYWPGQGASDEQFF
TRBJ1-1	TRBV5-1	TRBD1	few	13	TGCGCCAGCAGCTATGGACAGGGCACTGAAGCTTTCTTT	CASSYGQGTEAFF
TRBJ2-7	TRBV6-5	TRBD2	once	14	TGTGCCAGCAGTTCTGCGGGACTAGCCTACGAGCAGTACTTC	CASSSAGLAYEQYF
TRBJ2-7	TRBV15	TRBD1	NA	17	TGTGCCACCAGCAGAGATAGGACCAAACAGGGGGCCTACGAGCAGTACTTC	CATSRDRTKQGAYEQYF
TRBJ2-1	TRBV6-6	NA	NA	14	TGTGCCAGCAGTTCAGGGGCAGCCTACAATGAGCAGTTCTTC	CASSSGAAYNEQFF
TRBJ2-4	TRBV15	TRBD2	NA	15	TGTGCCACCAGCGCCGCACTAGCGGGAGTAGACATTCAGTACTTC	CATSAALAGVDIQYF
TRBJ2-7	TRBV30	TRBD2	few	17	TGTGCCTGGAGTGTACTTCCGGGACTAGCGGGGTACTACGAGCAGTACTTC	CAWSVLPGLAGYYEQYF
TRBJ2-4	TRBV4-3	NA	few	15	TGCGCCAGCAGCGACTTCTATTTAGCCAAAAACATTCAGTACTTC	CASSDFYLAKNIQYF
TRBJ2-1	TRBV7-3	TRBD2	NA	14	TGTGCCAGCAGCTCCGGGACTAGGCTCAATGAGCAGTTCTTC	CASSSGTRLNEQFF
TRBJ2-1	TRBV6-5	NA	NA	13	TGTGCCAGCAGCCCTCTTACGGTCCGGAGTGAGTTCTTC	CASSPLTVRSEFF
TRBJ2-6	TRBV9	NA	NA	17	TGTGCCAGCAGCGTAGAGTCAGGCAGCTCTGGGGCCAACGTCCTGACTTTC	CASSVESGSSGANVLTF
TRBJ2-3	TRBV5-1	NA	NA	13	TGCGCCAGCAGCTTGGAGCCGTCCGATACGCAGTATTTT	CASSLEPSDTQYF
TRBJ2-3	TRBV6-6	NA	few	14	TGTGCCAGCAGTTACGGGGCTAGCACAGATACGCAGTATTTT	CASSYGASTDTQYF
TRBJ1-1	TRBV6-1	NA	NA	12	TGTGCCAGCAGTGTTAGATACACTGAAGCTTTCTTT	CASSVRYTEAFF
TRBJ2-7	TRBV10-3	NA	NA	14	TGTGCCATCAGTGCGGCAGGGCAGCGCTACGAGCAGTACTTC	CAISAAGQRYEQYF
TRBJ2-3	TRBV7-6	TRBD2	NA	18	TGTGCCAGCAGCTTAGGTACTAGCGGGAGTGGGAGCGTAGATACGCAGTATTTT	CASSLGTSGSGSVDTQYF
TRBJ1-3	TRBV9	NA	NA	14	TGTGCCAGCAGCGTAGGGACAGCTGGAAACACCATATATTTT	CASSVGTAGNTIYF
TRBJ1-2	TRBV7-2	NA	NA	15	TGTGCCAGCAGCTTAGCGCCCGGACAGCTTTCTGGCTACACCTTC	CASSLAPGQLSGYTF
TRBJ1-4	TRBV27	NA	NA	13	TGTGCCAGCAGTTTGTTAGTCGGTGAAAAACTGTTTTTT	CASSLLVGEKLFF
TRBJ2-3	TRBV5-1	TRBD1	once	14	TGCGCCACCTCGGGACAGGGACGTTCAGATACGCAGTATTTT	CATSGQGRSDTQYF
TRBJ2-7	TRBV4-1	TRBD2	NA	15	TGCGCCAGCAGCCTAGTAGCGGGAGGAGTTTACGAGCAGTACTTC	CASSLVAGGVYEQYF
TRBJ1-1	TRBV7-2	TRBD1	NA	15	TGTGCCAGCAGCCCTCAGGGGGCAGTGAACACTGAAGCTTTCTTT	CASSPQGAVNTEAFF
TRBJ2-6	TRBV7-9	TRBD1	NA	17	TGTGCCAGCAGCACCATGGACAGGGCGTCTGGGGCCAACGTCCTGACTTTC	CASSTMDRASGANVLTF
TRBJ2-2	TRBV27	TRBD1	NA	15	TGTGCCAGCAGTGAGGACAGGGGTGTTGCCGGGGAGCTGTTTTTT	CASSEDRGVAGELFF
TRBJ2-1	TRBV6-1	TRBD2	NA	15	TGTGCAGGCCGAGCGGGAGGGTCGGGGAACAATGAGCAGTTCTTC	CAGRAGGSGNNEQFF
TRBJ2-3	TRBV5-4	TRBD1	NA	16	TGTGCCAGCAGTTACCCCGGGACAGGGAGGACAGATACGCAGTATTTT	CASSYPGTGRTDTQYF